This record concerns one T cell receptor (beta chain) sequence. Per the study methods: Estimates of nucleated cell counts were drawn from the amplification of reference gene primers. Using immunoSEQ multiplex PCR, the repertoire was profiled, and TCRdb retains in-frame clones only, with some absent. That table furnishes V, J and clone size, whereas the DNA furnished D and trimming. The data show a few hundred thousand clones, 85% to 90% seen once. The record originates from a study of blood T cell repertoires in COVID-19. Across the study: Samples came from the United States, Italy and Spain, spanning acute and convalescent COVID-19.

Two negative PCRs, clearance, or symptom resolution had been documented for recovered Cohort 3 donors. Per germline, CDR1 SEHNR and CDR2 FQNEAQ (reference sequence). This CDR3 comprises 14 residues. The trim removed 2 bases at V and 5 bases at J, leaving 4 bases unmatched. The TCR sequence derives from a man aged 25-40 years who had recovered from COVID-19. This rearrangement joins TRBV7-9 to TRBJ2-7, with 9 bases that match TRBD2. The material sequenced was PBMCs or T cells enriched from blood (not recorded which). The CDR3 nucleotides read TGTGCCAGCAGCTTACTTAGCGGGAGCAACGAGCAGTACTTC. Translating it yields CASSLLSGSNEQYF.